The rows below give T cell receptor beta chains drawn from one sample of a study of response to subunit inactivated influenza vaccine. TCRdb fed the RT-PCR reads into MiXCR, producing one record per CDR3 protein. In the table there are over 150,000 distinct CDR3 sequences, 14% of which are singletons. The starting material was CD8+ T cells sorted from PBMCs, obtained 5 days after vaccination. The receptors derive from a man in his fifties who received an inactivated influenza vaccine. Both conserved end residues are part of each CDR3. D genes are given only for firm matches. Only part of the rows carry a size: once, few, many, or a class if the clone is expanded.

few,.,TRBV10-3,TRBJ2-1,CAISDPGGGKGVNEQFF,TGTGCCATCAGTGACCCAGGGGGAGGGAAAGGGGTCAATGAGCAGTTCTTC
few,.,TRBV11-2,TRBJ1-1,CASSLGGTGAFF,TGTGCCAGCAGCTTAGGAGGGACGGGGGCTTTCTTT
.,.,TRBV9,TRBJ2-7,CASSRGGGNYEQYF,TGTGCCAGCAGTCGTGGGGGTGGAAACTACGAGCAGTACTTC
many,.,TRBV6-2/TRBV6-3,TRBJ2-1,CASSYAGNNEQFF,TGTGCCAGCAGTTACGCTGGGAACAATGAGCAGTTCTTC
.,TRBD1,TRBV6-2/TRBV6-3,TRBJ1-1,CASSLRTGLTEAFF,TGTGCCAGCAGCCTACGGACAGGGTTAACTGAAGCTTTCTTT
.,.,TRBV15,TRBJ2-1,CATSTGGFRYNEQFF,TGTGCCACCAGCACAGGGGGGTTTCGGTACAATGAGCAGTTCTTC
few,TRBD1,TRBV4-3,TRBJ2-7,CASSHFPGQGYEQYF,TGCGCCAGCAGCCACTTCCCGGGACAGGGCTACGAGCAGTACTTC
many,.,TRBV28,TRBJ2-3,CASSFLSGTDTQYF,TGTGCCAGCAGTTTTCTAAGCGGCACAGATACGCAGTATTTT
.,.,TRBV7-6,TRBJ2-3,CASSQGTGIDDTQYF,TGTGCCAGCAGTCAAGGGACGGGGATCGACGATACGCAGTATTTT
.,.,TRBV4-3,TRBJ1-2,CASSQDRGLNYGYTF,TGCGCCAGCAGCCAAGACCGGGGGTTAAACTATGGCTACACCTTC
.,TRBD2,TRBV3-1,TRBJ2-7,CASSQDRLAGPYEQYF,TGTGCCAGCAGCCAAGATCGGCTAGCGGGGCCCTACGAGCAGTACTTC
few,TRBD2,TRBV5-1,TRBJ2-1,CASKSIAGAGYNEQFF,TGCGCCAGCAAGTCGATAGCGGGAGCAGGGTACAATGAGCAGTTCTTC
few,TRBD2,TRBV7-2,TRBJ2-5,CASSSIAGVQETQYF,TGTGCCAGCAGCTCCATAGCGGGGGTTCAAGAGACCCAGTACTTC
.,TRBD1,TRBV25-1,TRBJ2-3,CASSPPGQANFPPDTQYF,TGTGCCAGCAGTCCCCCTGGACAGGCGAACTTTCCCCCAGATACGCAGTATTTT
many,.,TRBV20-1,TRBJ2-7,CSARGESSYEQYF,TGCAGTGCTAGAGGGGAGTCCTCCTACGAGCAGTACTTC
.,TRBD2,TRBV20-1,TRBJ2-1,CSASGLAGGPYLYNEQFF,TGCAGTGCTAGCGGACTAGCGGGAGGGCCCTATCTCTACAATGAGCAGTTCTTC
few,TRBD1,TRBV7-9,TRBJ2-2,CASSLLGQGVSGELFF,TGTGCCAGCAGCTTACTCGGACAGGGTGTGTCCGGGGAGCTGTTTTTT
.,.,TRBV29-1,TRBJ2-7,CSVGKSGVYEQYF,TGCAGCGTTGGTAAGAGTGGGGTCTACGAGCAGTACTTC
few,TRBD1,TRBV29-1,TRBJ2-3,CSAWTGLGDTQYF,TGCAGCGCCTGGACAGGTTTAGGGGATACGCAGTATTTT
few,TRBD2,TRBV5-1,TRBJ2-1,CASSPEASGSWGYNEQFF,TGCGCCAGCAGCCCCGAGGCTAGCGGTTCATGGGGTTACAATGAGCAGTTCTTC
few,.,TRBV12-3/TRBV12-4,TRBJ2-5,CASSKGLQETQYF,TGTGCCAGCAGTAAGGGACTTCAAGAGACCCAGTACTTC
few,.,TRBV28,TRBJ1-3,CASSQLMDSGNTIYF,TGTGCCAGCAGCCAACTTATGGACTCTGGAAACACCATATATTTT
.,TRBD1,TRBV15,TRBJ2-7,CATSRDRDGIDEQYF,TGTGCCACCAGCAGGGACAGGGACGGGATCGACGAGCAGTACTTC
.,.,TRBV7-8,TRBJ2-7,CASSLSATSYEQYF,TGTGCCAGCAGCTTATCAGCTACATCCTACGAGCAGTACTTC
few,TRBD1,TRBV2,TRBJ2-3,CASSEETGLVDTQYF,TGTGCCAGCAGTGAAGAGACAGGGCTCGTTGATACGCAGTATTTT
few,.,TRBV7-9,TRBJ2-5,CASSPRSGQETQYF,TGTGCCAGCAGCCCAAGATCGGGGCAAGAGACCCAGTACTTC
few,.,TRBV12-3/TRBV12-4,TRBJ2-3,CASSFIVRGTQYF,TGTGCCAGCAGTTTCATCGTCCGGGGCACGCAGTATTTT
.,.,TRBV5-1,TRBJ2-7,CASSSGISYEQYF,TGCGCCAGCAGCTCCGGGATCAGCTACGAGCAGTACTTC
.,.,TRBV5-1,TRBJ2-3,CASKAEPSTDTQYF,TGCGCCAGCAAGGCAGAACCTTCCACAGATACGCAGTATTTT
.,.,TRBV27,TRBJ2-1,CASSLSRYNEQFF,TGTGCCAGCAGTTTATCGAGGTACAATGAGCAGTTCTTC
.,TRBD1,TRBV5-6,TRBJ2-1,CASSSNRGEQFF,TGTGCCAGCAGCTCGAACAGGGGTGAGCAGTTCTTC
few,.,TRBV4-1,TRBJ1-1,CASSQEWGTVDTEAFF,TGCGCCAGCAGCCAAGAATGGGGTACTGTTGACACTGAAGCTTTCTTT
.,TRBD1,TRBV16,TRBJ1-2,CASSLPEGGGVDGYTF,TGTGCCAGCAGCCTCCCCGAGGGAGGGGGCGTCGATGGCTACACCTTC
few,.,TRBV28,TRBJ1-6,CASKLRGEGSRTLHF,TGTGCCAGCAAACTTAGGGGGGAGGGGTCTCGAACCCTCCACTTT
.,TRBD1,TRBV14,TRBJ2-7,CASSLTPGQGIEQYF,TGTGCCAGCAGCCTAACCCCGGGACAGGGGATCGAGCAGTACTTC
.,.,TRBV12-3/TRBV12-4,TRBJ2-1,CASTFEYSYNEQFF,TGTGCCAGTACCTTCGAGTACTCCTACAATGAGCAGTTCTTC
.,.,TRBV4-2,TRBJ2-1,CASSQEKAFWEQFF,TGTGCCAGCAGCCAAGAGAAGGCTTTTTGGGAGCAGTTCTTC
few,TRBD1,TRBV5-1,TRBJ2-2,CASSLWDSSSLNTGELFF,TGCGCCAGCAGCTTGTGGGACAGCTCCAGTCTGAACACCGGGGAGCTGTTTTTT
.,.,TRBV10-3,TRBJ2-1,CAALLIAVHEQFF,TGTGCCGCTTTGTTGATAGCTGTTCATGAGCAGTTCTTC
.,.,TRBV28,TRBJ1-2,CASRFRGSNYGYTF,TGTGCCAGCAGGTTTAGGGGGTCTAACTATGGCTACACCTTC
.,.,TRBV29-1,TRBJ2-3,CSVPHPGTDTQYF,TGCAGCGTGCCACACCCGGGCACAGATACGCAGTATTTT
few,.,TRBV6-2/TRBV6-3,TRBJ2-2,CASSPTFRIGPGELFF,TGTGCCAGCAGCCCCACCTTTCGGATTGGGCCTGGGGAGCTGTTTTTT
few,.,TRBV11-2,TRBJ2-1,CASSPIIWEYNEQFF,TGTGCCAGCAGCCCGATTATCTGGGAATACAATGAGCAGTTCTTC
.,TRBD1,TRBV4-3,TRBJ2-7,CASSQVPGQGWEQYF,TGCGCCAGCAGCCAAGTCCCGGGACAGGGATGGGAGCAGTACTTC